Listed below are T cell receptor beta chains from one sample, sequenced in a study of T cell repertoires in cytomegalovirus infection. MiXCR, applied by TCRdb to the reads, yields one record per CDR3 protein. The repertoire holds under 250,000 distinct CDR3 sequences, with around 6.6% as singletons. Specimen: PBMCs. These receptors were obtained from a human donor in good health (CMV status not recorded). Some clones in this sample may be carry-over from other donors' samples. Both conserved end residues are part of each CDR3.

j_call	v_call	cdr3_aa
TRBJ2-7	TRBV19	CASSISPRDSYYEQYF
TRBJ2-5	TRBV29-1	CSVVLPEKETQYF
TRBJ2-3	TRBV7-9	CASSLDGPTDTQYF
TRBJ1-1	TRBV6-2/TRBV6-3	CASKTNTEAFF
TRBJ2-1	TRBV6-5	CASSYFPGGGNEQFF
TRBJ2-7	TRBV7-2	CASSRDAEQYF
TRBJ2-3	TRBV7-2	CASSFGGPAGTDTQYF
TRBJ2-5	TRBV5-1	CASSFGTQQETQYF
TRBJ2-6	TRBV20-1	CSARDGAGANVLTF
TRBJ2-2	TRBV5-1	CASSPVGFTGELFF
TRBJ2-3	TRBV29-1	CSVDGRRIDTQYF
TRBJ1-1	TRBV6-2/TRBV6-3	CASSRPGPDTEAFF
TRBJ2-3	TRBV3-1	CASSHDRGTDTQYF
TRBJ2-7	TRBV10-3	CAIRKQGRHEQYF
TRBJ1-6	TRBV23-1	CASSQSRGSSYNSPLHF
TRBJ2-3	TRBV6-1	CASSGDSTDTQYF
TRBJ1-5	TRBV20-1	CSAPVGDQPQHF
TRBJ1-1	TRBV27	CASSLFGAERAFF
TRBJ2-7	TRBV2	CASTPDRAYEQYF
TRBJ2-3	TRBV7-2	CASSRLQDTQYF
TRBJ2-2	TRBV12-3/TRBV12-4	CATKPSGGRVTGELFF
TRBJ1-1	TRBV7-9	CASSTSGAFF
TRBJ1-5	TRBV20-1	CSAGRDIMQLGNQPQHF
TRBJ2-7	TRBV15	CATSRGQYYEQYF
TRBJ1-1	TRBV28	CASRNSEGGNTEAFF
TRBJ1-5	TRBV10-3	CAISEGVGTGSNQPQHF
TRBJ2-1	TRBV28	CASSLSGSSYNEQFF
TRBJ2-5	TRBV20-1	CSANGQRATQETQYF
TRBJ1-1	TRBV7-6	CASSPTGLGEAFF
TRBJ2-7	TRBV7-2	CASSPLPPGLAGEQYF
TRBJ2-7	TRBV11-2	CASSLGGTSGAHEQYF
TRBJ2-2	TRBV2	CASSVQGGNTGELFF
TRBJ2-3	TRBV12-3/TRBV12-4	CASSSSSPGTRTDTQYF
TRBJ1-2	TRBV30	CAWRSGTGGATSYTF
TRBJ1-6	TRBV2	CASKGTGLSYNSPLHF
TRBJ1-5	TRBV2	CASSVGRASNQPQHF
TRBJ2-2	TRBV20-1	CSARGGGASGTGELFF
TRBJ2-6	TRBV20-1	CSAMGQGRASGGANVLTF
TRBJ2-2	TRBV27	CASRISGGIGELFF
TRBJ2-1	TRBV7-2	CASSASLAGYNEQFF
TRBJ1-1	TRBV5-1	CASRLAGGNTDVFF
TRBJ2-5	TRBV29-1	CSAGTGPQETQYF
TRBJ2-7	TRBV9	CASSVEETGPYEQYF
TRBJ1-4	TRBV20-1	CSARDPNNEKLFF
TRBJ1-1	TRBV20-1	CSARGGQGASEAFF
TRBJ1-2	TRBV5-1	CASSLPGTGKQNYGYTF
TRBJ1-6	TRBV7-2	CASSPAPRGQGYSPLHF
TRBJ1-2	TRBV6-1	CASRGSRLVYGYTF